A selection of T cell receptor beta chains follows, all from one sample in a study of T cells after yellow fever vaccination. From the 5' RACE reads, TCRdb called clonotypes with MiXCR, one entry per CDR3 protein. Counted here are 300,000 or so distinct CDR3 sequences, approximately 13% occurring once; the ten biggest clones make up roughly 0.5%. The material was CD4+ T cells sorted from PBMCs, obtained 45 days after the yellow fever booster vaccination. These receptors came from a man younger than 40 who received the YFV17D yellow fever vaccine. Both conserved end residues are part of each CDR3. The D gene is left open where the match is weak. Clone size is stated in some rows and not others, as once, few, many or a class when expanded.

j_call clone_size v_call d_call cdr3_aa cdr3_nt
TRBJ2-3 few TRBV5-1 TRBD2 CASSLASGGLADTQYF TGCGCCAGCAGCTTGGCCTCGGGAGGCCTGGCAGATACGCAGTATTTT
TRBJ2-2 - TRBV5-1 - CASSPRPKGSGELFF TGCGCCAGCAGCCCCCGGCCGAAGGGGTCCGGGGAGCTGTTTTTT
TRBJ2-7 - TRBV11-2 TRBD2 CASSLDGTSQTFSYEQYF TGTGCCAGCAGCTTAGACGGGACTAGCCAAACCTTCTCCTACGAGCAGTACTTC
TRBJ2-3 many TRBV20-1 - CSAAPGLSTDTQYF TGCAGTGCAGCTCCGGGCCTCAGCACAGATACGCAGTATTTT
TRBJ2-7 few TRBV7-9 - CASSEGRSYEQYF TGTGCCAGCAGCGAGGGCCGTTCCTACGAGCAGTACTTC
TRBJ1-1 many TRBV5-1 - CASSLGQSNTEAFF TGCGCCAGCAGCTTAGGACAGAGTAACACTGAAGCTTTCTTT
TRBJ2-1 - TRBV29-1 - CSVTGQFNEQFF TGCAGCGTTACTGGACAGTTCAATGAGCAGTTCTTC
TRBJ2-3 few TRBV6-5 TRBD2 CASSYGRGLARTDTQYF TGTGCCAGCAGTTACGGTAGAGGACTAGCTAGAACAGATACGCAGTATTTT
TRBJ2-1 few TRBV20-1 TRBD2 CSASLAGEWNEQFF TGCAGTGCTAGCTTAGCGGGAGAATGGAATGAGCAGTTCTTC
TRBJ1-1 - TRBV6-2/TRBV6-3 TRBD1 CASSGHPGGTEAFF TGTGCCAGCAGTGGGCATCCAGGGGGCACTGAAGCTTTCTTT
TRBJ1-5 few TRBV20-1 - CSARRDLGNQPQHF TGCAGTGCTAGGCGGGACCTGGGCAATCAGCCCCAGCATTTT
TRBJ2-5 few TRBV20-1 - CSASFSSVGETQYF TGCAGTGCTAGTTTTTCTAGCGTCGGAGAGACCCAGTACTTC
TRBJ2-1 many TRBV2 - CASSVHGGFYEQFF TGTGCCAGCAGTGTCCATGGTGGGTTCTATGAGCAGTTCTTC
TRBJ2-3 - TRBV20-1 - CSARDGGVSTDTQYF TGCAGTGCTAGAGATGGCGGCGTGAGCACAGATACGCAGTATTTT
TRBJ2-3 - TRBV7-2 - CASSPLTVQYF TGTGCCAGCAGCCCCTTGACCGTGCAGTATTTT
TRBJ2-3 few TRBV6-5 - CASSYRQPPDTQYF TGTGCCAGCAGTTACAGACAGCCCCCAGATACGCAGTATTTT
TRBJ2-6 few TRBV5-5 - CASSLAQGGTGANVLTF TGTGCCAGCAGCTTGGCCCAGGGGGGGACGGGGGCCAACGTCCTGACTTTC
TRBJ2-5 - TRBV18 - CASSPTQGKETQYF TGTGCCAGCTCACCAACGCAGGGCAAAGAGACCCAGTACTTC
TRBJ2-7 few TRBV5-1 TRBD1 CASSLEAGTGGGEQYF TGCGCCAGCAGCTTGGAGGCCGGGACAGGGGGAGGCGAGCAGTACTTC
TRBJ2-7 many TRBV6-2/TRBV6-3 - CASRRNEQYF TGTGCCAGCAGAAGAAACGAGCAGTACTTC
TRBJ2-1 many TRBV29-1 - CSVEVLLNEQFF TGCAGCGTTGAAGTACTGCTCAATGAGCAGTTCTTC
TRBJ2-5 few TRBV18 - CASSPSLVGSHQETQYF TGTGCCAGCTCACCCAGCTTGGTGGGATCACACCAAGAGACCCAGTACTTC
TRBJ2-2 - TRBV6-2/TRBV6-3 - CASGVLAGELFF TGTGCCAGCGGGGTGTTGGCCGGGGAGCTGTTTTTT
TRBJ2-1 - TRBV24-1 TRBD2 CATSDLLAGGQDEQFF TGTGCCACCAGTGATCTACTAGCGGGAGGCCAGGATGAGCAGTTCTTC
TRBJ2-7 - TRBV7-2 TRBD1 CASSLAGGAFHEQYF TGTGCCAGCAGCTTAGCAGGGGGCGCATTCCACGAGCAGTACTTC
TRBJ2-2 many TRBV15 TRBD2 CATSALGGITGELFF TGTGCCACCAGCGCTTTGGGGGGGATCACCGGGGAGCTGTTTTTT
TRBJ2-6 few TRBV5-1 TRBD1 CASSKTGAGANVLTF TGCGCCAGCAGCAAGACAGGGGCTGGGGCCAACGTCCTGACTTTC
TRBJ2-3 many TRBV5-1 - CASGLGPPGTSTDTQYF TGCGCCAGCGGCTTGGGACCGCCGGGGACGAGCACAGATACGCAGTATTTT
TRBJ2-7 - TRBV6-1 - CASRGAGEGYEQYF TGTGCCAGCCGCGGGGCAGGGGAAGGGTACGAGCAGTACTTC
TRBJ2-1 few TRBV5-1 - CASSFAPNEQFF TGCGCCAGCAGCTTCGCCCCGAATGAGCAGTTCTTC
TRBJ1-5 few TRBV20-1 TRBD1 CSAWTGNQPQHF TGCAGTGCGTGGACAGGGAATCAGCCCCAGCATTTT
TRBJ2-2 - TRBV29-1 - CSGSTGHGELFF TGCAGCGGCTCAACAGGGCACGGGGAGCTGTTTTTT
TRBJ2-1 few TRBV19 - CASSIATRSSYNEQFF TGTGCCAGTAGTATAGCAACTAGGAGCTCCTACAATGAGCAGTTCTTC
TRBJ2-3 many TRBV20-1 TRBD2 CSASLAGGPTDTQYF TGCAGTGCTAGCCTAGCGGGAGGGCCCACAGATACGCAGTATTTT
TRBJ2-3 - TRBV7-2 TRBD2 CASTRRSGGAEDTQYF TGTGCCAGCACCCGACGCAGCGGGGGGGCGGAGGATACGCAGTATTTT
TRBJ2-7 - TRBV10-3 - CAISEGVSYEQYF TGTGCCATCAGTGAGGGGGTCTCCTACGAGCAGTACTTC
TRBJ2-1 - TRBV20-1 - CSARDPLGRFSYNEQFF TGCAGTGCTAGAGATCCATTGGGGAGATTCTCCTACAATGAGCAGTTCTTC
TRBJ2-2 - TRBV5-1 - CASSSDGVTGELFF TGCGCCAGCAGCTCCGACGGAGTCACCGGGGAGCTGTTTTTT
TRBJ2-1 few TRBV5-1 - CASSGSGSYNEQFF TGCGCCAGCAGCGGGTCGGGGTCCTACAATGAGCAGTTCTTC
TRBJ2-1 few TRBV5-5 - CASSLTSLSSYNEQFF TGTGCCAGCAGCTTGACTAGTCTGTCCTCCTACAATGAGCAGTTCTTC
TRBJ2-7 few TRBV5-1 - CASSLERVSEQYF TGCGCCAGCAGCTTGGAAAGGGTTAGTGAGCAGTACTTC
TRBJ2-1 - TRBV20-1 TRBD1 CSAPSTGGGEQFF TGCAGTGCTCCGTCGACAGGGGGCGGTGAGCAGTTCTTC
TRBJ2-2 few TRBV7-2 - CASSLSQINTGELFF TGTGCCAGCAGCTTATCCCAAATCAACACCGGGGAGCTGTTTTTT
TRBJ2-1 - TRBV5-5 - CASSREPLGNEQFF TGTGCCAGCAGCCGGGAGCCCCTCGGCAATGAGCAGTTCTTC
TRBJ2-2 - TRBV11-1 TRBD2 CASSLAPSGGANTGELFF TGTGCCAGCAGCTTAGCCCCTAGCGGGGGCGCGAACACCGGGGAGCTGTTTTTT
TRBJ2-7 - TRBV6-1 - CASSRTMSSYEQYF TGTGCCAGCAGTCGTACCATGAGCTCCTACGAGCAGTACTTC
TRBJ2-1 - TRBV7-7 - CASSRDELGEQFF TGTGCCAGCAGCCGGGACGAGCTCGGTGAGCAGTTCTTC
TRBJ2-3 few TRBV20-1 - CSAREPSGTDTQYF TGCAGTGCTAGAGAACCTAGCGGCACAGATACGCAGTATTTT
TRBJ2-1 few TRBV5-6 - CASSQGGPSNEQFF TGTGCCAGCAGCCAGGGGGGGCCGTCAAATGAGCAGTTCTTC
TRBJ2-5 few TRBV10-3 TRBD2 CATGTSGDGTQYF TGTGCCACTGGGACTAGCGGTGATGGGACCCAGTACTTC
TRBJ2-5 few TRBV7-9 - CASSLSGTQETQYF TGTGCCAGCAGCCTTTCCGGGACTCAAGAGACCCAGTACTTC
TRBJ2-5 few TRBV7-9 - CASSPTWETQYF TGTGCCAGCAGCCCAACCTGGGAGACCCAGTACTTC
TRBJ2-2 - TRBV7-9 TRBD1 CASSDRVTGELFF TGTGCCAGCAGCGACAGGGTCACCGGGGAGCTGTTTTTT
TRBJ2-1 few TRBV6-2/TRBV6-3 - CASSYPLGGSYNEQFF TGTGCCAGCAGTTACCCGCTGGGGGGCTCTTACAATGAGCAGTTCTTC
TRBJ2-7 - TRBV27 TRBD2 CASSLNIAGGIYEQYF TGTGCCAGCAGTTTAAATATAGCGGGAGGGATTTACGAGCAGTACTTC
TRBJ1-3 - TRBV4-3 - CASSQGISGNTIYF TGCGCCAGCAGCCAGGGAATCTCTGGAAACACCATATATTTT
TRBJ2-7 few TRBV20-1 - CSARDPKRQPRYEQYF TGCAGTGCTAGAGATCCCAAGCGGCAACCTCGCTACGAGCAGTACTTC